The 32 T cell receptor beta chains given below trace back to one sample, sequenced in a study of CD8 T cells in Susac syndrome. The RNA, roughly 0.5 to 1 ug, was put through reverse transcription using random hexamers. MiXCR, applied by TCRdb to the immunoSEQ multiplex PCR reads, yields one record per CDR3 protein. Of 250,000 to 300,000 distinct CDR3 sequences listed, around 89% are singletons. The specimen sequenced was CD8+ T cells from PBMCs. These receptors all stem from a human donor with multiple sclerosis.

The rearrangement links TRBV30 to TRBJ1-1, with 8 bases identical to TRBD1. CDR1 and CDR2 (germline): GTSNPN, SVGIG (reference sequence). There are 16 residues in the CDR3. V dropped 2 bases and J dropped 1; count of bases not matched to a gene: 9. CDR3 amino acids: CAWSHPPDRGNTEAFF. The DNA for the CDR3 is TGTGCCTGGAGTCATCCACCCGACAGGGGGAACACTGAAGCTTTCTTT.

The V gene is TRBV27, the J gene TRBJ2-1, with D hard to call. V was shortened by 5 bases and J by 6 bases, with 11 bases between the two germline ends. CDR3 size: 13 residues. The V gene's germline CDR1 is MNHEY and CDR2 SMNVEV (reference sequence). The CDR3 DNA sequence: TGTGCCAGCAGTCTGGGCCTACTCAATGAGCAGTTCTTC. As protein: CASSLGLLNEQFF.

The chain joins TRBV9 to TRBJ1-5, with D possibly matching TRBD1 (6 bases). Per the germline V gene, CDR1 is SGDLS and CDR2 is YYNGEE. This CDR3 region has 15 residues. Trimming cost V 0 bases and J 6 bases, with 13 bases left between them. DNA of the CDR3: TGTGCCAGCAGCGTAGAAGGGGGAGTAAGTCAGCCCCAGCATTTT. The encoded protein is CASSVEGGVSQPQHF.

The rearrangement uses TRBV7-9 and TRBJ1-5; D not resolved. Trimming took 5 bases from V and 0 from J, leaving 5 bases between them. This CDR3 comprises 13 residues. Germline-derived CDR1 and CDR2 are SEHNR and FQNEAQ (reference sequence). The CDR3 loop reads CASSHYSNQPQHF. CDR3 in DNA: TGTGCCAGCAGCCATTATAGCAATCAGCCCCAGCATTTT.

The CDR3 loop reads CASSFERTFEQYF. The CDR3 region has the DNA TGTGCCAGCAGTTTTGAGCGGACCTTCGAGCAGTACTTC. The chain uses TRBV28 and TRBJ2-7; possibly TRBD2 for D (5 bases). V gave up 3 bases and J gave up 6 bases, with 12 bases separating them. The V gene's germline CDR1 is MDHEN and CDR2 SYDVKM. The CDR3 has 13 amino acids. Complete variable domain (other parts from reference TRBV28 and TRBJ2-7): DVKVTQSSRYLVKRTGEKVFLECVQDMDHENMFWYRQDPGLGLRLIYFSYDVKMKEKGDIPEGYSVSREKKERFSLILESASTNQTSMYLCASSFERTFEQYFGPGTRLTVT.

This chain joins TRBV15 and TRBJ1-5; D ambiguous. This CDR3 has 13 residues. The germline V gene encodes CDR1 LNHNV and CDR2 YYDKDF (reference sequence). Trimming took off 11 bases at V and 1 base at J, with 12 bases between the two ends. The CDR3: CASDGLSNQPQHF. The CDR3 nucleotides read TGTGCCTCTGATGGACTGAGCAATCAGCCCCAGCATTTT. Drawing the rest from reference TRBV15 and TRBJ1-5, the complete variable domain is DAMVIQNPRYQVTQFGKPVTLSCSQTLNHNVMYWYQQKSSQAPKLLFHYYDKDFNNEADTPDNFQSRRPNTSFCFLDIRSPGLGDTAMYLCASDGLSNQPQHFGDGTRLSIL.

V gene TRBV12-3 or TRBV12-4 combines with J gene TRBJ1-1, with 8 bases fitting TRBD1. The J segment lost 3 bases and the V segment lost 7 bases, leaving 10 bases of the junction unmatched. The CDR3 consists of 15 residues. The CDR3 is CASTIGTGLDTEAFF. The DNA for the CDR3 is TGTGCCAGCACCATAGGGACAGGCCTGGACACTGAAGCTTTCTTT.

This clonotype has just one count. The chain links TRBV2 to TRBJ2-7, with D perhaps TRBD2 (7 bases). Germline V gene data show CDR1 as SNHLY and CDR2 as FYNNEI. This CDR3 contains 13 residues. Trimming shortened V by 4 bases and J by 3 bases, and 10 bases separated the two germline ends. CDR3 DNA sequence: TGTGCCAGCAGTGGAAGGGGGGGCTACGAGCAGTACTTC. Translation gives CASSGRGGYEQYF. Together with reference TRBV2 and TRBJ2-7, the CDR3 gives the full variable domain: EPEVTQTPSHQVTQMGQEVILRCVPISNHLYFYWYRQILGQKVEFLVSFYNNEISEKSEIFDDQFSVERPDGSNFTLKIRSTKLEDSAMYFCASSGRGGYEQYFGPGTRLTVT.

This clonotype has a handful of counts. This rearrangement joins TRBV9 to TRBJ2-7; possible D gene TRBD2, 5 bases. Per the germline V gene, CDR1 is SGDLS and CDR2 is YYNGEE. Trimming removed 3 bases from V and 3 bases from J, with 19 bases in between. The CDR3 spans 16 residues. Here the CDR3 reads CASSASLTRDHYEQYF. In nucleotides, the CDR3 is TGTGCCAGCAGCGCCTCACTAACTAGAGACCACTACGAGCAGTACTTC.

J is TRBJ2-3 and V is TRBV9, with 8 positions matching TRBD2. V lost 5 bases and J lost 2; bases outside the gene matches: 13. The CDR3 extends over 17 amino acids. From germline, CDR1 is SGDLS and CDR2 YYNGEE. The CDR3 loop reads CASSPPPGLGVTDTQYF. DNA for the CDR3: TGTGCCAGCAGTCCTCCACCGGGACTAGGAGTCACAGATACGCAGTATTTT.

V usage is TRBV6-2 or TRBV6-3 and J usage is TRBJ2-7; perhaps TRBD1 as D (5 bases). From germline, CDR1 is MNHEY and CDR2 SVGEGT. The V gene lost 0 bases and the J gene lost 0 bases, with 18 bases spanning the gap. This CDR3 spans 18 amino acids. The CDR3 sequence: CASSYSTVVRTNSYEQYF. The CDR3 DNA sequence: TGTGCCAGCAGTTACTCGACGGTCGTCAGGACAAACTCCTACGAGCAGTACTTC.

The chain employs TRBV13 and TRBJ2-7; D possibly corresponds to TRBD1 (6 bases). Trimming took off 1 base at V and 3 bases at J, with 13 bases between the two ends. The CDR3 length is 15 residues. Germline V gives CDR1 PRHDT, CDR2 FYEKMQ (reference sequence). The CDR3 DNA is TGTGCCAGCAGCTTAGATATAGGACAGTTCTACGAGCAGTACTTC. This gives the protein CASSLDIGQFYEQYF. The full variable domain, its missing parts supplied by reference TRBV13 and TRBJ2-7, is AAGVIQSPRHLIKEKRETATLKCYPIPRHDTVYWYQQGPGQDPQFLISFYEKMQSDKGSIPDRFSAQQFSDYHSELNMSSLELGDSALYFCASSLDIGQFYEQYFGPGTRLTVT.

V is TRBV2 and J is TRBJ1-5; D remains ambiguous. The V end was cut by 1 base, the J end by 1 base, with 8 bases between. CDR3 length equals 15 residues. CDR1 is SNHLY, CDR2 FYNNEI, per germline. DNA of the CDR3: TGTGCCAGCAGTGAAGGGGAGTCGAGCAATCAGCCCCAGCATTTT. Its translation is CASSEGESSNQPQHF.

The chain carries TRBV10-3 and TRBJ2-7, with 9 nucleotides matching TRBD1. The ends lost 3 bases at V and 3 bases at J; junction bases unmatched: 6. This CDR3 contains 15 residues. Germline V lookup: CDR1 ENHRY, CDR2 SYGVKD. The DNA for the CDR3 is TGTGCCATCAGTGATGGGGACAGGGACCTCTACGAGCAGTACTTC. Residues: CAISDGDRDLYEQYF.

V gene TRBV20-1 combines with J gene TRBJ2-1; 7 bases are shared with TRBD2. The CDR3 is made up of 17 amino acids. Germline CDR1 reads DFQATT; CDR2 reads SNEGSKA (reference sequence). V lost 0 bases to trimming and J lost 10 bases; unmatched junction nucleotides: 18. The CDR3 loop reads CSARDQFTGGGESEQFF. DNA for the CDR3: TGCAGTGCTAGAGATCAGTTCACGGGAGGAGGAGAATCGGAGCAGTTCTTC.

The J gene is TRBJ2-1, the V gene TRBV7-9; TRBD2 aligns across 12 bases. The V segment lost 6 bases and the J segment 6 bases; nucleotides outside the gene matches: 15. Germline V CDR1 and CDR2: SEHNR, FQNEAQ (reference sequence). The CDR3 consists of 18 residues. The CDR3, as DNA: TGTGCCAGCAGATCCGACGGAGGGCCGGGACTAGCGGGCAATGAGCAGTTCTTC. Protein sequence: CASRSDGGPGLAGNEQFF.

The CDR3 sequence: CASSPGGPVLNTEAFF. The CDR3 DNA reads TGTGCCAGCTCACCGGGGGGTCCGGTCCTGAACACTGAAGCTTTCTTT. This chain uses TRBV18 with TRBJ1-1; D possibly corresponds to TRBD1 (5 bases). Germline CDR1 is KGHSH and CDR2 is LQKENI. Trimming took 3 bases from V and 0 from J, leaving 14 bases between them. This CDR3 is 16 amino acids long.

The chain has TRBV9 and TRBJ2-1; D gene unclear. CDR3 length: 12 residues. The V gene's germline CDR1 is SGDLS and CDR2 YYNGEE. Trimming took 3 bases from V and 5 from J, leaving 6 bases between them. This chain's CDR3 is CASSALDNEQFF. CDR3 coding DNA: TGTGCCAGCAGCGCACTTGACAATGAGCAGTTCTTC.

The genes are TRBV20-1 and TRBJ2-7, with a possible D match to TRBD1 (5 bases). Trimming cost V 7 bases and J 2 bases, with 12 bases left between them. The length of the CDR3 is 12 residues. Germline V CDR1 and CDR2: DFQATT, SNEGSKA (reference sequence). As DNA, the CDR3 is TGCAGTGGGGCAGACAGCACCTACGAGCAGTACTTC. This sequence encodes CSGADSTYEQYF.

J is TRBJ1-1 and V is TRBV14; D perhaps matches TRBD1 (5 bases). The CDR3 has 15 residues. Germline values: CDR1 SGHDN, CDR2 FVKESK. Trimming stripped 5 bases from V and 0 bases from J, with 13 bases between. CDR3 nucleotide sequence: TGTGCCAGCAGCTCGGGGCTAGTAATGAACACTGAAGCTTTCTTT. It specifies CASSSGLVMNTEAFF.

The V gene is TRBV20-1, the J gene TRBJ2-3; D ambiguous. This CDR3 is 14 amino acids long. The V end lost 0 bases, the J end lost 0 bases, and 7 bases lay between the germline ends. Germline V gene sequence: CDR1 DFQATT, CDR2 SNEGSKA (reference sequence). Here the CDR3 DNA reads TGCAGTGCTAGAGACGTGGCTAGCACAGATACGCAGTATTTT. It encodes CSARDVASTDTQYF.

The CDR3 region is CASSGTGLGSNQPQHF. The CDR3 DNA follows: TGTGCCAGCTCCGGGACAGGGTTGGGAAGCAATCAGCCCCAGCATTTT. The V and J genes are TRBV4-2 and TRBJ1-5, with TRBD1 identical over 9 bases. V shed 8 bases, J shed 1 base, and the junction held 9 bases outside the gene matches. This CDR3 has 16 amino acids. Germline V gene sequence: CDR1 LGHNA, CDR2 YNFKEQ.

This rearrangement joins TRBV7-6 to TRBJ1-3; D uncertain. Germline V CDR1 and CDR2: SGHVS, FNYEAQ. Trimming stripped 0 bases from V and 6 bases from J, with 6 bases between. The CDR3 is made up of 13 amino acids. The CDR3 DNA follows: TGTGCCAGCAGCTTAGCGTCGACAAACACCATATATTTT. It encodes CASSLASTNTIYF. The full variable domain, with the rest looked up from reference TRBV7-6 and TRBJ1-3, is GAGVSQSPRYKVTKRGQDVALRCDPISGHVSLYWYRQALGQGPEFLTYFNYEAQQDKSGLPNDRFSAERPEGSISTLTIQRTEQRDSAMYRCASSLASTNTIYFGEGSWLTVV.

This clonotype was observed a handful of times. V and J are TRBV29-1 and TRBJ2-5; D unresolved. This CDR3 contains 14 residues. V was cut by 4 bases and J by 4 bases, with 16 bases left in between. The V gene's germline CDR1 is SQVTM and CDR2 ANQGSEA. The DNA of the CDR3 is TGCAGCGTTGTTGGAACTACACTGGGAGAGACCCAGTACTTC. Its protein is CSVVGTTLGETQYF.

The chain joins TRBV27 to TRBJ2-6; no firm D call. CDR3 size: 15 residues. Trimming removed 4 bases from V and 0 bases from J, with 7 bases in between. Germline V gene sequence: CDR1 MNHEY, CDR2 SMNVEV (reference sequence). CDR3 DNA: TGTGCCAGCAGTTCCGACGTCTCTGGGGCCAACGTCCTGACTTTC. Protein product: CASSSDVSGANVLTF.

This clonotype has just one count. This chain joins TRBV9 and TRBJ1-5; no clear D gene. The ends were cut back, 0 bases at V and 3 bases at J, with 10 bases in the middle. CDR1 is SGDLS and CDR2 is YYNGEE in the germline V gene. The CDR3 runs 15 residues. This chain's CDR3 is CASSVGADINQPQHF. Here the CDR3 DNA reads TGTGCCAGCAGCGTAGGGGCAGACATCAATCAGCCCCAGCATTTT. Variable domain in full (rest from reference TRBV9 and TRBJ1-5): DSGVTQTPKHLITATGQRVTLRCSPRSGDLSVYWYQQSLDQGLQFLIQYYNGEERAKGNILERFSAQQFPDLHSELNLSSLELGDSALYFCASSVGADINQPQHFGDGTRLSIL.

The V call is TRBV9, the J call TRBJ2-1; no clear D. V was trimmed by 0 bases and J by 2 bases, leaving 9 bases between them. This CDR3 is built from 15 residues. Germline CDR1 and CDR2: SGDLS and YYNGEE. The CDR3 nucleotides read TGTGCCAGCAGCGTAGCTTGGGGTGCCTACAATGAGCAGTTCTTC. Its protein product is CASSVAWGAYNEQFF.

The rearrangement uses TRBV7-2 and TRBJ1-2; no definite D call. Germline assignment: CDR1 SGHTA and CDR2 FQGNSA. Trimming took 0 bases from V and 4 from J, leaving 15 bases between them. The CDR3 length is 16 residues. CDR3: CASSLAPGWNLYGYTF. In DNA form, the CDR3 reads TGTGCCAGCAGCTTAGCACCCGGGTGGAATCTCTATGGCTACACCTTC. The whole variable domain, remainder taken from reference TRBV7-2 and TRBJ1-2, is GAGVSQSPSNKVTEKGKDVELRCDPISGHTALYWYRQSLGQGLEFLIYFQGNSAPDKSGLPSDRFSAERTGGSVSTLTIQRTQQEDSAVYLCASSLAPGWNLYGYTFGSGTRLTVV.

The chain employs TRBV4-3 and TRBJ2-7, with D perhaps TRBD1 (5 bases). CDR3 length equals 15 residues. CDR1 is LGHNA and CDR2 is YSLEER in the germline V gene. V lost 3 bases to trimming and J lost 0 bases, with 12 bases between them. The CDR3 spells CASSHDRGYSYEQYF. The CDR3 DNA reads as TGCGCCAGCAGCCATGACAGAGGATACTCCTACGAGCAGTACTTC.

The V and J genes are TRBV7-9 and TRBJ2-5, with 11 nucleotides matching TRBD2. V was pared by 4 bases and J by 10 bases, with 5 bases of the junction left unmatched. Germline CDR1 SEHNR, CDR2 FQNEAQ (reference sequence). This CDR3 is 13 amino acids long. CDR3: CASSSPLAGGQYF. As DNA, the CDR3 is TGTGCCAGCAGCTCGCCTCTAGCGGGGGGCCAGTACTTC.

This chain uses TRBV30 with TRBJ2-7, with a tentative D call TRBD1 (5 bases). CDR1 GTSNPN and CDR2 SVGIG come from the germline V gene (reference sequence). The CDR3 covers 13 residues. V lost 4 bases and J lost 0, with 10 bases in between. The DNA of the CDR3 is TGTGCCTGGACCGTGGACAACTCCTACGAGCAGTACTTC. This translates into CAWTVDNSYEQYF. Variable domain in full (rest from reference TRBV30 and TRBJ2-7): SQTIHQWPATLVQPVGSPLSLECTVEGTSNPNLYWYRQAAGRGLQLLFYSVGIGQISSEVPQNLSASRPQDRQFILSSKKLLLSDSGFYLCAWTVDNSYEQYFGPGTRLTVT.

This clonotype was detected only once. This chain joins TRBV2 and TRBJ2-1; 7 nucleotides agree with TRBD1. The V gene end was trimmed by 10 bases and the J gene end by 3 bases; junction bases not matched to a gene: 12. The V gene's germline CDR1 is SNHLY and CDR2 FYNNEI. The CDR3 is 15 amino acids. The CDR3 DNA sequence: TGTGCCAACGTTGCCCCCGGGACAGACTACAATGAGCAGTTCTTC. It specifies CANVAPGTDYNEQFF.